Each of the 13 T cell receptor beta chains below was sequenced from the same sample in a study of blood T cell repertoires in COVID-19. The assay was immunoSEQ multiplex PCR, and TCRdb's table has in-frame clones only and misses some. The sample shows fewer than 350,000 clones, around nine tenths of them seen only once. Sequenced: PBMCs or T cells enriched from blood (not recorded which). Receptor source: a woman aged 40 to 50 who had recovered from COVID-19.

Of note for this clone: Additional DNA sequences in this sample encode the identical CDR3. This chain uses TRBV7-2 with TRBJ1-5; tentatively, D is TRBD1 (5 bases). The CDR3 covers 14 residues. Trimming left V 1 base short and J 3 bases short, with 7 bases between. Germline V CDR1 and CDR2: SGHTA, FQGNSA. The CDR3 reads CASSLGQYNQPQHF. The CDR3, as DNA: TGTGCCAGCAGCTTAGGACAGTACAATCAGCCCCAGCATTTT.

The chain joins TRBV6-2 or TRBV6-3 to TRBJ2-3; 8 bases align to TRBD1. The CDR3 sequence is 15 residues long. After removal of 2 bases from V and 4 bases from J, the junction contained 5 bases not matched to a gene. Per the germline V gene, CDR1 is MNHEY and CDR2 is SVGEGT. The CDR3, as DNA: TGTGCCAGCAGTTACCGGACAGGGAGGTCAGATACGCAGTATTTT. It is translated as CASSYRTGRSDTQYF.

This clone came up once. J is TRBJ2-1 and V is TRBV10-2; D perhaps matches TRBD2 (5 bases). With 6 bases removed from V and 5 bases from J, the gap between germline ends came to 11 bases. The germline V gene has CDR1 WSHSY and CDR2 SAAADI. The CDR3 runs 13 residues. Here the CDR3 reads CASRESGDNEQFF. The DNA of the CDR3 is TGCGCCAGCAGGGAGAGCGGAGACAATGAGCAGTTCTTC.

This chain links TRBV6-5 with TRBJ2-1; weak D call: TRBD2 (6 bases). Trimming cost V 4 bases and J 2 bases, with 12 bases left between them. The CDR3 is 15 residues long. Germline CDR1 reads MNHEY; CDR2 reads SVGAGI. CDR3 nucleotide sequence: TGTGCCAGCAGTTTGGAGGGGCCACCCTACAATGAGCAGTTCTTC. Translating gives CASSLEGPPYNEQFF.

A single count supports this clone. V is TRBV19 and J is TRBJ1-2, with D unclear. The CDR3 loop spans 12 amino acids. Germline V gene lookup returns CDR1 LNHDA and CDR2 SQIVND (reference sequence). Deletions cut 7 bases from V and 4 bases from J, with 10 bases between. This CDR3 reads CASTDGGYGYTF. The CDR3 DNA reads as TGTGCCAGTACCGACGGCGGCTATGGCTACACCTTC.

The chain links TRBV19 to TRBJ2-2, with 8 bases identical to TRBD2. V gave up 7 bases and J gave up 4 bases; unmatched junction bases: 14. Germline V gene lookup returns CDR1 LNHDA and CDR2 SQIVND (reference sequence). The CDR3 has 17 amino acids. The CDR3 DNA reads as TGTGCCAGTACCGGGGGGGCACGGGAGTGGGCCACCGGGGAGCTGTTTTTT. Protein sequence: CASTGGAREWATGELFF. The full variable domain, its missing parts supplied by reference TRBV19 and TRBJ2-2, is DGGITQSPKYLFRKEGQNVTLSCEQNLNHDAMYWYRQDPGQGLRLIYYSQIVNDFQKGDIAEGYSVSREKKESFPLTVTSAQKNPTAFYLCASTGGAREWATGELFFGEGSRLTVL.

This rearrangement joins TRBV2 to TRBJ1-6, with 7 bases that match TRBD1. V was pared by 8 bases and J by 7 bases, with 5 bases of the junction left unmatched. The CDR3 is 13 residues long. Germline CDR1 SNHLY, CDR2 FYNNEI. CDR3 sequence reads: CASAGDRNSPLHF. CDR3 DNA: TGTGCCAGCGCCGGGGACAGAAATTCACCCCTCCACTTT.

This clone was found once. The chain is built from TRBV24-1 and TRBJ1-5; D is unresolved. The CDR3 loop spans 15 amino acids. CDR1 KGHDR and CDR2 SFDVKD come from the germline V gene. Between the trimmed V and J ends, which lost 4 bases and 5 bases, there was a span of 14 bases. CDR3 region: CATSERGRTDQPQHF. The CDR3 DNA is TGTGCCACCAGTGAGCGAGGGAGAACGGATCAGCCCCAGCATTTT.

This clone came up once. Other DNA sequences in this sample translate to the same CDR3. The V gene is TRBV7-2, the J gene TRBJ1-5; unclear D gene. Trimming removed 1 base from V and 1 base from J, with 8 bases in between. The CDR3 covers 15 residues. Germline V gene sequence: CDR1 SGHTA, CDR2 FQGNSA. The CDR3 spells CASSLVAGSNQPQHF. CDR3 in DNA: TGTGCCAGCAGCTTAGTCGCGGGGAGCAATCAGCCCCAGCATTTT.

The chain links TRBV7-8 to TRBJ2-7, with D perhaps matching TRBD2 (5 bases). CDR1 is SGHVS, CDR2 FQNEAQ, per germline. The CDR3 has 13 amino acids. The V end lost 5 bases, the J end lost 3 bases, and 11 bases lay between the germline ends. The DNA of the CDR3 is TGTGCCAGCAGCAGCGGCCATTTCTACGAGCAGTACTTC. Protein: CASSSGHFYEQYF.

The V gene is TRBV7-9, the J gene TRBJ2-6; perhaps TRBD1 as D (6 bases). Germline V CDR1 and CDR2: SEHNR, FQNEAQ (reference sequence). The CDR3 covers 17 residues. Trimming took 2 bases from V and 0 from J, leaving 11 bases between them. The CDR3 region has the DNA TGTGCCAGCAGCTTACCAGGGGACACCTCTGGGGCCAACGTCCTGACTTTC. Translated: CASSLPGDTSGANVLTF.

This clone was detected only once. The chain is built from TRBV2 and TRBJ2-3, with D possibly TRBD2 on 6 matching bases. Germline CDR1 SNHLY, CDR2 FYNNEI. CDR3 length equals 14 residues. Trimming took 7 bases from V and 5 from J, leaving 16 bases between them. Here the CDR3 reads CASIPLMGGDTQYF. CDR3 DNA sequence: TGTGCCAGCATTCCCCTAATGGGGGGAGATACGCAGTATTTT.

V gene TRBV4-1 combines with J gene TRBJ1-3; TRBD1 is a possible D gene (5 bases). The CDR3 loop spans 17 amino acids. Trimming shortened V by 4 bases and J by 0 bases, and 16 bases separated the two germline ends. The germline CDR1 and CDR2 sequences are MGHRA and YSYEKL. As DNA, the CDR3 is TGCGCCAGCAGCCTACAACCCACAGGCACCTCTGGAAACACCATATATTTT. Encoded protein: CASSLQPTGTSGNTIYF.